The 8 T cell receptor beta chains presented below share a single source sample, sequenced in a study of T cell repertoires in cytomegalovirus infection. These receptors lack a known antigen. MiXCR, run by TCRdb on the reads, gives a single entry per CDR3 protein. Found here are fewer than 1,000,000 distinct CDR3 sequences, 31% of them singletons; the top ten hold over 12%. The sequenced sample was cultured CD8+ T cells from PBMCs, obtained from culture after CMV antigen stimulation. The receptors here all came from a human donor in good health (CMV status not recorded). Some clones in this sample may be carry-over from other donors' samples.

This clonotype has only a few counts. The chain has TRBV20-1 and TRBJ1-5; tentatively, D is TRBD1 (5 bases). CDR3 size: 14 residues. Trimming pared 5 bases from V and 5 bases from J, leaving 16 bases between. CDR1 is DFQATT, CDR2 SNEGSKA, per germline (reference sequence). CDR3 loop: CSARRPGGDQPQHF. Written as DNA, the CDR3 is TGCAGTGCTCGCCGGCCGGGGGGAGATCAGCCCCAGCATTTT.

The rearrangement uses TRBV6-5 and TRBJ2-3; TRBD2 matches at 10 bases. Looked up from germline, CDR1 is MNHEY and CDR2 is SVGAGI. V lost 7 bases, J lost 1 base, and 2 bases stayed unmatched. This CDR3 spans 14 amino acids. The CDR3 DNA follows: TGTGCCAGCACCACTAGCGGGGGCACAGATACGCAGTATTTT. Encoded protein: CASTTSGGTDTQYF.

This clonotype showed up just a few times. V and J are TRBV9 and TRBJ2-2, with D uncertain. This CDR3 has 15 residues. Looked up from germline, CDR1 is SGDLS and CDR2 is YYNGEE. V lost 0 bases to trimming and J lost 5 bases, with 11 bases between them. CDR3 nucleotides: TGTGCCAGCAGCGTAGAAACAGAACCTACCGGGGAGCTGTTTTTT. Protein product: CASSVETEPTGELFF. The complete variable domain, with remaining parts taken from reference TRBV9 and TRBJ2-2, reads DSGVTQTPKHLITATGQRVTLRCSPRSGDLSVYWYQQSLDQGLQFLIQYYNGEERAKGNILERFSAQQFPDLHSELNLSSLELGDSALYFCASSVETEPTGELFFGEGSRLTVL.

This clonotype was observed a handful of times. V usage is TRBV28 and J usage is TRBJ1-5; perhaps TRBD1 as D (5 bases). The V end lost 10 bases, the J end lost 0 bases, and 16 bases lay between the germline ends. Germline V lookup: CDR1 MDHEN, CDR2 SYDVKM. CDR3 length equals 15 residues. CDR3 loop: CATCEGLNSNQPQHF. CDR3 DNA: TGTGCCACCTGCGAGGGACTTAATAGCAATCAGCCCCAGCATTTT.

The rearrangement links TRBV2 to TRBJ2-7, with a tentative D call TRBD1 (6 bases). The CDR3 extends over 10 amino acids. Germline CDR1 SNHLY, CDR2 FYNNEI. Trimming took 6 bases from V and 11 from J, leaving 11 bases between them. The CDR3 DNA sequence: TGTGCCAGCAGACAGGGTAAGGAGTACGTC. The encoded protein is CASRQGKEYV.

The rearrangement links TRBV29-1 to TRBJ1-2; 8 nucleotides agree with TRBD1. V was clipped by 4 bases and J by 5 bases; unmatched bases: 9. CDR3 length: 14 residues. CDR1 SQVTM and CDR2 ANQGSEA come from the germline V gene. The CDR3 protein is CSVVEDRAHYGYTF. The CDR3, as DNA: TGCAGCGTTGTAGAGGACAGGGCCCATTATGGCTACACCTTC.

There are many counts of this clonotype. The genes are TRBV7-2 and TRBJ1-1, with D hard to call. The CDR3 is 16 residues long. V was shortened by 5 bases and J by 0 bases, with 16 bases between the two germline ends. Germline CDR1 is SGHTA and CDR2 is FQGNSA. The CDR3 loop is CASSITLGIMNTEAFF. CDR3 coding DNA: TGTGCCAGCAGCATCACCTTAGGCATAATGAACACTGAAGCTTTCTTT.

The chain couples TRBV27 to TRBJ2-7; D remains ambiguous. This CDR3 region has 11 residues. V lost 4 bases and J 5 bases, leaving 6 bases between the germline ends. Germline CDR1 is MNHEY and CDR2 is SMNVEV (reference sequence). The CDR3 region is CASSSDNEQYV. In DNA, the CDR3 is TGTGCCAGCAGTTCCGATAACGAGCAGTACGTC.